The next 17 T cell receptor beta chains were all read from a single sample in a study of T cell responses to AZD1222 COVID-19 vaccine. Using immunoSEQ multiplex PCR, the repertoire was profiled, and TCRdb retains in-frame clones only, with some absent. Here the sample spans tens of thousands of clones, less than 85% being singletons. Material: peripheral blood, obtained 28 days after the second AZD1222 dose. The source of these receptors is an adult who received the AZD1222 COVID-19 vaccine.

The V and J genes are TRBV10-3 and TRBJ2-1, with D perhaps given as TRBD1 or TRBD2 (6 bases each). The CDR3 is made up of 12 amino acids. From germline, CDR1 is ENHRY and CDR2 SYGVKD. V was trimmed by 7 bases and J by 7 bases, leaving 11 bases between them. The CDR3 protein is CAIITGRNEQFF. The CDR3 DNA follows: TGTGCCATCATTACAGGGAGGAATGAGCAGTTCTTC.

In DNA, the CDR3 is TGTGCCAGCAGCTTATTCCCTCCTGGCAATGAGCAGTTCTTC. Encoded protein: CASSLFPPGNEQFF. This chain joins TRBV7-9 and TRBJ2-1; D is unclear. This CDR3 comprises 14 residues. Per the germline V gene, CDR1 is SEHNR and CDR2 is FQNEAQ (reference sequence). V was pared by 2 bases and J by 6 bases, with 11 bases between.

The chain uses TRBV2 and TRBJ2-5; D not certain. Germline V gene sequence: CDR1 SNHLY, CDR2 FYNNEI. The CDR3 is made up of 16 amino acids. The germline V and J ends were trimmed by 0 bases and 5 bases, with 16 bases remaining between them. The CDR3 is CASSEAYLRTAETQYF. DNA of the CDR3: TGTGCCAGCAGTGAAGCATACCTTAGGACGGCGGAGACCCAGTACTTC.

The CDR3 region has the DNA TGTGCCTGGTCGGCTACTATGAACACTGAAGCTTTCTTT. Residues: CAWSATMNTEAFF. The rearrangement uses TRBV30 and TRBJ1-1, with D unclear. Trimming took 5 bases from V and 0 from J, leaving 10 bases between them. Germline CDR1 GTSNPN, CDR2 SVGIG (reference sequence). The CDR3 has 13 residues.

The CDR3 is CASSLRGVVYEQFF. The CDR3 bases are TGTGCCAGCAGCTTACGGGGGGTGGTCTATGAGCAGTTCTTC. V is TRBV5-4 and J is TRBJ2-1; 7 bases fit TRBD2. The V and J ends lost 2 bases and 8 bases, in that order; junction bases with no gene match: 7. CDR1 SGHNT and CDR2 YYREEE come from the germline V gene (reference sequence). The CDR3 extends over 14 amino acids. Together with reference TRBV5-4 and TRBJ2-1, the CDR3 gives the full variable domain: ETGVTQSPTHLIKTRGQQVTLRCSSQSGHNTVSWYQQALGQGPQFIFQYYREEENGRGNFPPRFSGLQFPNYSSELNVNALELDDSALYLCASSLRGVVYEQFFGPGTRLTVL.

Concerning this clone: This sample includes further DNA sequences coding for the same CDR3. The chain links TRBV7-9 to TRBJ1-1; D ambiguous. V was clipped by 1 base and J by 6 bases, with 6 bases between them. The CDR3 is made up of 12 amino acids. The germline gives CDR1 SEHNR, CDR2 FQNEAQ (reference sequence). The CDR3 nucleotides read TGTGCCAGCAGCTTAGGTGGATCTGAAGCTTTCTTT. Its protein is CASSLGGSEAFF.

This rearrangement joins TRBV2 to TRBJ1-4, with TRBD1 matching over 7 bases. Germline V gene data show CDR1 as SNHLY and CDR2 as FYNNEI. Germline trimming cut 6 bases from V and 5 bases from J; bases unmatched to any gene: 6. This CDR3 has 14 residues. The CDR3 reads CASRGQAINEKLFF. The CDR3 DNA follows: TGTGCCAGCAGAGGACAGGCGATAAATGAAAAACTGTTTTTT.

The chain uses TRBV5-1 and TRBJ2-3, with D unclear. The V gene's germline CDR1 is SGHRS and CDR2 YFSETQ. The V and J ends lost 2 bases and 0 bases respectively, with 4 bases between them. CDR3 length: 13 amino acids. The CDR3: CASSFSSTDTQYF. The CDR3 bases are TGCGCCAGCAGCTTCTCCAGCACAGATACGCAGTATTTT.

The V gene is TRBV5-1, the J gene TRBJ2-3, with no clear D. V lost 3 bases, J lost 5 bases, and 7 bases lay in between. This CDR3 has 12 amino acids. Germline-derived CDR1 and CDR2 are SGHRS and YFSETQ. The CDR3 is CASSYQRDTQYF. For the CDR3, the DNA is TGCGCCAGCAGCTACCAACGAGATACGCAGTATTTT.

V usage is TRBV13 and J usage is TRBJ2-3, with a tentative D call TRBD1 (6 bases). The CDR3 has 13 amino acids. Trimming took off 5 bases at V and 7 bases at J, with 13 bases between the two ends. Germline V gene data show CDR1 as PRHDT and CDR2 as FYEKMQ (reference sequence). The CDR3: CASSGSGGNTQYF. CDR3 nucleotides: TGTGCCAGCAGCGGAAGTGGGGGCAATACGCAGTATTTT.

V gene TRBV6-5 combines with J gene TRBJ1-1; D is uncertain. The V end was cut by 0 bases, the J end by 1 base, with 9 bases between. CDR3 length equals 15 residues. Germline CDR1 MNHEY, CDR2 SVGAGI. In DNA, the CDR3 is TGTGCCAGCAGTTACTCGAGATGGAAGAACACTGAAGCTTTCTTT. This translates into CASSYSRWKNTEAFF.

The CDR3 region is CASSLAGADTQYF. DNA of the CDR3: TGCGCCAGCAGCTTGGCCGGGGCAGATACGCAGTATTTT. The genes are TRBV5-1 and TRBJ2-3, with TRBD2 as a possible D gene (5 bases). Trimming took off 0 bases at V and 4 bases at J, with 6 bases between the two ends. CDR1 is SGHRS, CDR2 YFSETQ, per germline. The CDR3 is made up of 13 amino acids.

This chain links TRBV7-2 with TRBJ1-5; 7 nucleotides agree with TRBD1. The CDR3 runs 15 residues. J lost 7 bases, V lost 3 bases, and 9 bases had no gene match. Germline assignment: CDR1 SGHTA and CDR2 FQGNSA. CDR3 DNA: TGTGCCAGCAGCTTGGGAACAGGGGCGGGGCAGCCCCAGCATTTT. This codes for CASSLGTGAGQPQHF.

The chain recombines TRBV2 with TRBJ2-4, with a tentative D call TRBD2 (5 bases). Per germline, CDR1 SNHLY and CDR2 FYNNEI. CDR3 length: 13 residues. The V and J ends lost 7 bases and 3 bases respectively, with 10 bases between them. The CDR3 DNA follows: TGTGCCAGCATGGATGGAGGCAAAAACATTCAGTACTTC. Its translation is CASMDGGKNIQYF.

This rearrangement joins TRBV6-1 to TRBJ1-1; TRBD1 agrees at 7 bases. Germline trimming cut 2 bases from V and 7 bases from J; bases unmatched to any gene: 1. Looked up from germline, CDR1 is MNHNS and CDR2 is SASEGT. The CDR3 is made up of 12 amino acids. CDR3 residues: CASSESGGEAFF. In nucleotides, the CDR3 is TGTGCCAGCAGTGAATCAGGGGGTGAAGCTTTCTTT.

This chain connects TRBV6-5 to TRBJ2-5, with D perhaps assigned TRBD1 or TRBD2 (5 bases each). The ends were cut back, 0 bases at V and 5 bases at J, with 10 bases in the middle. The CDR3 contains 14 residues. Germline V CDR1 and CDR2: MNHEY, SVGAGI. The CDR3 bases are TGTGCCAGCAGTTACTCGAGGGGTGGGGAGACCCAGTACTTC. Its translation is CASSYSRGGETQYF.

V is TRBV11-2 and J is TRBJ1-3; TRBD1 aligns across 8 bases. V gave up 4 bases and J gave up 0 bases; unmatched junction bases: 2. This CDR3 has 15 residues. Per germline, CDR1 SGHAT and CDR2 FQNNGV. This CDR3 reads CASSWTGTSGNTIYF. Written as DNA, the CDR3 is TGTGCCAGCAGCTGGACAGGGACCTCTGGAAACACCATATATTTT. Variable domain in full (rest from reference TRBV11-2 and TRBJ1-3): EAGVAQSPRYKIIEKRQSVAFWCNPISGHATLYWYQQILGQGPKLLIQFQNNGVVDDSQLPKDRFSAERLKGVDSTLKIQPAKLEDSAVYLCASSWTGTSGNTIYFGEGSWLTVV.